The TCR beta chain described here comes from a study of shared clonotypes between healthy human individuals. The germline gives CDR1 SNHLY, CDR2 FYNNEI. CDR3 length equals 14 residues. Trimming cost V 5 bases and J 16 bases; bases outside gene matches: 12. Study results and caveats: Genetic and exposure-history diversity was limited by the small donor number. Sharing of clonotypes among donors was expected to vary with sequencing depth. Apart from blood, nothing was sampled; tissue repertoires likely differ.

The assay was immunoSEQ multiplex PCR, and TCRdb's table has in-frame clones only and misses some. Altogether about 2 million clones are present, about 95% being singletons, with the ten largest covering more than 0.9%. Naive-designated CD8 cells lacked CD45RO, were positively enriched for CCR7, and omitted terminally differentiated effector memory CD45RA+ cells. About this clone: What it binds is unknown.

The sequenced sample consisted of naive CD8+ T cells sorted from blood. The chain recombines TRBV2 with TRBJ1-6, with 9 nucleotides matching TRBD1. This receptor was taken from a man aged 18 to 35 in good health. The CDR3: CASSPGTGTDPLHF. The CDR3 DNA reads TGTGCCAGCAGTCCCGGGACAGGGACAGACCCTCTCCACTTT.